Listed below are T cell receptor beta chains from one sample, sequenced in a study of blood T cell repertoires in COVID-19. The method was immunoSEQ multiplex PCR; TCRdb's version includes in-frame clones alone and lacks a portion of them. This table holds under 200,000 clones, roughly 82% found once. Specimen: PBMCs or T cells enriched from blood (not recorded which). The receptors were sampled from a woman aged 60 to 75 with acute COVID-19. Each CDR3 is given with its conserved first and last residue. Fields, in order: D gene, V gene, J gene, CDR3 DNA, CDR3 protein. D genes are given only for firm matches.

D: NA; V: TRBV4-3; J: TRBJ1-2; DNA: TGCGCCAGCAGCCGTGGGACAAGGTATGGCTACACCTTC; CDR3: CASSRGTRYGYTF
D: NA; V: TRBV7-8; J: TRBJ1-3; DNA: TGTGCCAGCAGCTTCACAACAGGGACGGAAAACACCATATATTTT; CDR3: CASSFTTGTENTIYF
D: NA; V: TRBV7-2; J: TRBJ1-6; DNA: TGTGCCAGCACCTCAATCGGGGGGGCTGTTGGTAATTCACCCCTCCACTTT; CDR3: CASTSIGGAVGNSPLHF
D: NA; V: TRBV4-3; J: TRBJ1-5; DNA: TGCGCCAGCAGCCAAGATCTAGGAGGGAGTCATAAACAGCCCCAGCATTTT; CDR3: CASSQDLGGSHKQPQHF
D: NA; V: TRBV30; J: TRBJ2-1; DNA: TGTGCCTGGAGTGGAGGAGGGGCTTCCTACAATGAGCAGTTCTTC; CDR3: CAWSGGGASYNEQFF
D: NA; V: TRBV3-1/TRBV3-2; J: TRBJ2-2; DNA: TGTGCCAGCAGCCAAGACCCGGGGGACCCCGTTGTTGGTGTGGAGCTGTTTTTT; CDR3: CASSQDPGDPVVGVELFF
D: NA; V: TRBV18; J: TRBJ1-1; DNA: TGTGCCAGCTCACCGGAGGCAGGGGCCCCTGAAGCTTTCTTT; CDR3: CASSPEAGAPEAFF
D: NA; V: TRBV24-1; J: TRBJ1-2; DNA: TGTGCCACCAGTGATTGGACTTCGCAGAGCTACACCTTC; CDR3: CATSDWTSQSYTF
D: NA; V: TRBV6-5; J: TRBJ2-7; DNA: TGTGCCAGCAGTTTATTATTCGAGCAGTACTTC; CDR3: CASSLLFEQYF
D: TRBD1; V: TRBV9; J: TRBJ1-6; DNA: TGTGCCAGCAGTAAGAGGGGGCAAGAAAATTCACCCCTCCACTTT; CDR3: CASSKRGQENSPLHF
D: TRBD1; V: TRBV30; J: TRBJ1-2; DNA: TGTGCCTGGGCCGGACAGGGGGGTGGCTACACCTTC; CDR3: CAWAGQGGGYTF
D: NA; V: TRBV7-9; J: TRBJ1-4; DNA: TGTGCCAGCAGCTTTCCGGGTTCCGAACTGTTTTTT; CDR3: CASSFPGSELFF
D: TRBD1; V: TRBV18; J: TRBJ1-1; DNA: TGTGCCAGCTCACCACCAACGACAGGGGTAATCCTTGGGACTGAAGCTTTCTTT; CDR3: CASSPPTTGVILGTEAFF
D: NA; V: TRBV5-4; J: TRBJ1-1; DNA: TGTGCCAGCAGCCCTACGTCGACTGAAGCTTTCTTT; CDR3: CASSPTSTEAFF
D: TRBD2; V: TRBV4-3; J: TRBJ2-4; DNA: TGCGCCAGCAGCCAAGATCCTAGCGGGAGTGGGGATGACATTCAGTACTTC; CDR3: CASSQDPSGSGDDIQYF